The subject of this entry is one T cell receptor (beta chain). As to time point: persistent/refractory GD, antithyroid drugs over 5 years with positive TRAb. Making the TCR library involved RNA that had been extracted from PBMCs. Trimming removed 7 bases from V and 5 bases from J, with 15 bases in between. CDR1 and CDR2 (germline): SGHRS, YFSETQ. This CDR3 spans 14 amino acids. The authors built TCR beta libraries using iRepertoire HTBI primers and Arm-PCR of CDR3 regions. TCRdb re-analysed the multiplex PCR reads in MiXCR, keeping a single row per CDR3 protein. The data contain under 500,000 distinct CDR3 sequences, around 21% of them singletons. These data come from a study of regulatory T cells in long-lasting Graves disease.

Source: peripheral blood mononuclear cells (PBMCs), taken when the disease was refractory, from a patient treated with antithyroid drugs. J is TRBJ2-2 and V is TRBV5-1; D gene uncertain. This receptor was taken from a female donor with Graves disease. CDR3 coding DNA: TGCGCCAGCGGCGGCCTGCTGCGGACCGGGGAGCTGTTTTTT. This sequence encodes CASGGLLRTGELFF.